This T cell receptor beta chain was obtained from a study of sequential checkpoint blockade in melanoma. Treatment denoted: randomized to nivolumab then ipilimumab (arm A) or the reverse (arm B). Produced via immunoSEQ multiplex PCR; TCRdb's table is partial and in-frame only. The sample holds about 17,000 clones, less than 75% seen once. The V gene's germline CDR1 is GTSNPN and CDR2 SVGIG (reference sequence). CDR3 length: 14 amino acids. The germline V and J ends were trimmed by 4 bases and 0 bases, with 11 bases remaining between them. Sequencing used CD8+ T cells sorted from blood (inferred from file names), obtained from a patient given nivolumab and ipilimumab in sequence. The receptor comes from a human donor with melanoma. The rearrangement links TRBV30 to TRBJ2-3; no clear D gene. CDR3 in DNA: TGTGCCTGGAATTATGAACTCAGCACAGATACGCAGTATTTT. Amino acid sequence: CAWNYELSTDTQYF. The variable domain in full, with the rest retrieved from reference TRBV30 and TRBJ2-3, is SQTIHQWPATLVQPVGSPLSLECTVEGTSNPNLYWYRQAAGRGLQLLFYSVGIGQISSEVPQNLSASRPQDRQFILSSKKLLLSDSGFYLCAWNYELSTDTQYFGPGTRLTVL.